These 27 T cell receptor beta chains originate from one sample sequenced in a study of cytomegalovirus exposure and HLA in healthy donors. It was with 60 Vbeta and 13 Jbeta primers that the PCR ran. Using immunoSEQ multiplex PCR, the repertoire was profiled, and TCRdb retains in-frame clones only, with some absent. This table holds about 160,000 clones, more than 60% found once. Input material: PBMCs. The source is a woman in her twenties or thirties in good health and CMV-seronegative.

The gene calls are TRBV5-1 and TRBJ2-5; 14 positions match TRBD2. The assigned J gene may be wrong: the sequence end matches TRBJ2-7 better. CDR1 SGHRS and CDR2 YFSETQ come from the germline V gene. The CDR3 spans 17 residues. This chain's CDR3 is CASSSPPGLAGAYEQYF. The CDR3 bases are TGCGCCAGCAGCTCACCCCCGGGACTAGCGGGAGCCTACGAGCAGTACTTC.

The chain carries TRBV18 and TRBJ2-7; D perhaps matches TRBD1 (6 bases). Germline V gene lookup returns CDR1 KGHSH and CDR2 LQKENI. Trimming cost V 3 bases and J 0 bases, with 9 bases left between them. The CDR3 sequence is 14 residues long. CDR3 loop: CASSPQGSSYEQYF. The CDR3 nucleotides read TGTGCCAGCTCACCCCAGGGGAGCTCCTACGAGCAGTACTTC.

The V gene is TRBV29-1, the J gene TRBJ1-3; 7 nucleotides match TRBD1. Germline CDR1 SQVTM, CDR2 ANQGSEA. The CDR3 is 13 amino acids. V dropped 4 bases and J dropped 0; count of bases not matched to a gene: 0. The DNA of the CDR3 is TGCAGCGTTGCAGGGGGCTCTGGAAACACCATATATTTT. It encodes CSVAGGSGNTIYF.

The CDR3 bases are TGTGCCAGCAGTTACTTCCCAACAGATGGCTACACCTTC. Translating it yields CASSYFPTDGYTF. The rearrangement joins TRBV28 to TRBJ1-2; no reliable D call. Trimming shortened V by 4 bases and J by 6 bases, and 12 bases separated the two germline ends. The germline CDR1 and CDR2 sequences are MDHEN and SYDVKM. The CDR3 consists of 13 residues.

This clone was observed a handful of times. The sample has other DNA sequences that encode this CDR3 too. CDR3 sequence (DNA): TGCGCCAGCAGACCGGGACAGGGAAACGAGCAGTACTTC. Translating it yields CASRPGQGNEQYF. The rearrangement links TRBV5-1 to TRBJ2-7; TRBD1 matches 9 bases. This CDR3 spans 13 amino acids. Per germline, CDR1 SGHRS and CDR2 YFSETQ. J gave up 5 bases and V 5 bases, and 5 bases lay outside the gene matches.

For this clone: This same CDR3 is encoded by further DNA sequences in the sample. The chain has TRBV6-1 and TRBJ2-7; D is possibly TRBD1 (5 bases). Trimming took 4 bases from V and 0 from J, leaving 10 bases between them. Germline CDR1 MNHNS, CDR2 SASEGT. CDR3 length equals 14 residues. DNA of the CDR3: TGTGCCAGCAGTGGTAGGGGTAGCTCCTACGAGCAGTACTTC. Translating gives CASSGRGSSYEQYF.

This clone has only a few counts. J is TRBJ1-1 and V is TRBV5-1; D unclear. The CDR3 is made up of 13 amino acids. Trimming left V 3 bases short and J 1 base short, with 7 bases between. Germline-derived CDR1 and CDR2 are SGHRS and YFSETQ. CDR3 sequence reads: CASSSAGNTEAFF. CDR3 DNA sequence: TGCGCCAGCAGCTCAGCGGGGAACACTGAAGCTTTCTTT.

V is TRBV28 and J is TRBJ1-6, with 8 positions matching TRBD1. V shed 6 bases, J shed 5 bases, and the junction held 6 bases outside the gene matches. The CDR3 extends over 15 amino acids. From germline, CDR1 is MDHEN and CDR2 SYDVKM. CDR3 loop: CASRVGQGDNSPLHF. CDR3 sequence (DNA): TGTGCCAGCAGGGTCGGACAGGGCGATAATTCACCCCTCCACTTT.

This chain connects TRBV19 to TRBJ1-1, with D possibly matching TRBD1 (6 bases). The germline gives CDR1 LNHDA, CDR2 SQIVND (reference sequence). Trimming cost V 5 bases and J 5 bases, with 15 bases left between them. This CDR3 region has 14 residues. This CDR3 reads CASSPGQVSTEAFF. CDR3 nucleotide sequence: TGTGCCAGTAGTCCGGGACAAGTCTCAACTGAAGCTTTCTTT. The full variable domain, its missing parts supplied by reference TRBV19 and TRBJ1-1, is DGGITQSPKYLFRKEGQNVTLSCEQNLNHDAMYWYRQDPGQGLRLIYYSQIVNDFQKGDIAEGYSVSREKKESFPLTVTSAQKNPTAFYLCASSPGQVSTEAFFGQGTRLTVV.

This clone showed up just a few times. V usage is TRBV11-2 and J usage is TRBJ2-3; a weak D match, TRBD1 (6 bases). Trimming left V 0 bases short and J 4 bases short, with 20 bases between. Per germline, CDR1 SGHAT and CDR2 FQNNGV. There are 18 residues in the CDR3. CDR3 bases: TGTGCCAGCAGCTTAGATATCCCCGACAGGTTTGTTTCAGATACGCAGTATTTT. Translation gives CASSLDIPDRFVSDTQYF.

The V gene is TRBV10-1, the J gene TRBJ1-5, with 12 bases aligning to TRBD1. This CDR3 is 16 amino acids long. The trim removed 5 bases at V and 0 bases at J, leaving 2 bases unmatched. The germline V gene encodes CDR1 WNHNN and CDR2 SYGVQD (reference sequence). CDR3 DNA: TGCGCCAGCAGTCGGGACAGGGGGCTTAGCAATCAGCCCCAGCATTTT. Residues: CASSRDRGLSNQPQHF.

V and J are TRBV6-1 and TRBJ2-7, with 8 bases identical to TRBD1. There are 12 residues in the CDR3. The germline gives CDR1 MNHNS, CDR2 SASEGT. V shed 11 bases, J shed 5 bases, and the junction held 8 bases outside the gene matches. In nucleotides, the CDR3 is TGTGCCGGAGGACAGGGTAGGAACGAGCAGTACTTC. It encodes CAGGQGRNEQYF.

This clone occurred many times. The V and J genes are TRBV28 and TRBJ1-3; possibly TRBD1 for D (6 bases). Per the germline V gene, CDR1 is MDHEN and CDR2 is SYDVKM. Trimming shortened V by 3 bases and J by 4 bases, and 13 bases separated the two germline ends. The CDR3 is 15 amino acids. Here the CDR3 DNA reads TGTGCCAGCAGTTTGAGTCAGGGGTTCGGAAACACCATATATTTT. This codes for CASSLSQGFGNTIYF.

This clone turned up a few times. The chain recombines TRBV21-1 with TRBJ1-2; TRBD1, as called in the table, went unchecked against the DNA. TRBV21-1 is a pseudogene segment. The CDR3 length is 15 residues. CDR3 protein: CASSKGNDSSYGYTF. In DNA, the CDR3 is TGTGCCAGCAGCAAAGGAAACGACAGCTCCTATGGCTACACCTTC.

This chain joins TRBV5-1 and TRBJ2-5; perhaps TRBD1 as D (6 bases). The CDR3 has 16 residues. The ends were cut back, 1 base at V and 2 bases at J, with 15 bases in the middle. CDR1 and CDR2 from the germline V gene are SGHRS and YFSETQ. CDR3 protein: CASSLFSGVPQETQYF. The CDR3 DNA reads TGCGCCAGCAGCTTGTTTTCAGGGGTCCCTCAAGAGACCCAGTACTTC.

V usage is TRBV5-1 and J usage is TRBJ2-4; 11 bases match TRBD1. Germline V gives CDR1 SGHRS, CDR2 YFSETQ. The trim removed 0 bases at V and 0 bases at J, leaving 11 bases unmatched. This CDR3 region has 20 residues. Here the CDR3 DNA reads TGCGCCAGCAGCTTGGCCGGGACAGGGGGGCCCTCCTTAGCCAAAAACATTCAGTACTTC. Protein: CASSLAGTGGPSLAKNIQYF.

V usage is TRBV6-1 and J usage is TRBJ1-4; TRBD1 might be the D (6 bases). CDR3 length: 12 amino acids. The V and J ends lost 7 bases and 8 bases respectively, with 11 bases between them. The germline gives CDR1 MNHNS, CDR2 SASEGT. The CDR3 coding sequence is TGTGCCAGCAAGGGGGGGTCCGAAAAACTGTTTTTT. Protein product: CASKGGSEKLFF.

The chain is built from TRBV10-3 and TRBJ1-2; D not certain. Germline V gene lookup returns CDR1 ENHRY and CDR2 SYGVKD. V lost 10 bases and J lost 8, with 14 bases in between. This CDR3 region has 11 residues. CDR3: CASRLSGGYTF. The CDR3 DNA follows: TGTGCCAGCAGGCTATCGGGGGGCTACACCTTC.

This clone was observed a handful of times. The chain uses TRBV15 and TRBJ2-7; TRBD2 matches at 11 bases. The length of the CDR3 is 14 residues. J lost 5 bases, V lost 2 bases, and 2 bases had no gene match. Germline CDR1 is LNHNV and CDR2 is YYDKDF (reference sequence). For the CDR3, the DNA is TGTGCCACCAGCAGACTAGCGGGGGGAGACGAGCAGTACTTC. Translated, it gives CATSRLAGGDEQYF.

The V call is TRBV7-7, the J call TRBJ2-2, with 9 bases fitting TRBD2. CDR1 is SSHAT, CDR2 FNYEAQ, per germline (reference sequence). V shed 7 bases and J 4 bases; nucleotides not matched to a gene: 7. The CDR3 sequence is 15 residues long. The CDR3 sequence is CASTAGGAGTGELFF. The CDR3 coding sequence is TGTGCCAGCACCGCGGGAGGGGCCGGCACCGGGGAGCTGTTTTTT.

V and J are TRBV12-5 and TRBJ1-5; 9 bases fit TRBD1. In germline, CDR1 is LGHNT, CDR2 FRNRAP. V lost 7 bases, J lost 6 bases, and 10 bases stayed unmatched. The CDR3 is 15 amino acids. Written as DNA, the CDR3 is TGTGCTAGTGCCCCACCGGGACAGGGAGGTCAGCCCCAGCATTTT. Encoded protein: CASAPPGQGGQPQHF.

This rearrangement joins TRBV2 to TRBJ1-4; TRBD1 matches at 7 bases. The germline V gene encodes CDR1 SNHLY and CDR2 FYNNEI. Trimming took 8 bases from V and 7 from J; bases not matched to a gene: 10. This CDR3 region has 14 residues. CDR3 sequence reads: CASGTRGEVEKLFF. The CDR3, as DNA: TGTGCCAGCGGAACCAGGGGGGAGGTTGAAAAACTGTTTTTT.

J is TRBJ1-2 and V is TRBV7-9; perhaps TRBD1 as D (6 bases). Germline values: CDR1 SEHNR, CDR2 FQNEAQ (reference sequence). V lost 3 bases to trimming and J lost 4 bases, with 9 bases between them. The CDR3 spans 13 residues. DNA of the CDR3: TGTGCCAGCAGCTTTGGACAGAGCTATGGCTACACCTTC. As protein: CASSFGQSYGYTF.

In regard to this clone: A junction boundary mismatches the germline segment, possibly from a read error. CDR3 sequence (DNA): TGTGCCAGCAGCACAGGACGAGTCAAAAACAGTCAGTACTTC. Encoded protein: CASSTGRVKNSQYF. This sequence joins TRBV6-5 and TRBJ2-4; maybe TRBD1 (5 bases). Germline V gene sequence: CDR1 MNHEY, CDR2 SVGAGI. CDR3 size: 14 residues.

CDR3 sequence (DNA): TGTGCCAGCGGGGTCCTAGCTAGCGGGCCCTACAATGAGCAGTTCTTC. It translates to CASGVLASGPYNEQFF. This sequence joins TRBV27 and TRBJ2-1; TRBD2 agrees at 8 bases. V lost 8 bases, J lost 2 bases, and 11 bases stayed unmatched. CDR3 length: 16 amino acids. CDR1 and CDR2 (germline): MNHEY, SMNVEV (reference sequence).

This clone was observed once. This chain connects TRBV7-3 to TRBJ2-5, with D maybe TRBD2 (5 bases). Germline V lookup: CDR1 SGHTA, CDR2 FQGTGA. Trimming stripped 5 bases from V and 1 base from J, with 14 bases between. The CDR3 is 15 amino acids. The CDR3 bases are TGTGCCAGCAGCCTGTACGGGGAGACCCAAGAGACCCAGTACTTC. Amino acid sequence: CASSLYGETQETQYF.

The chain employs TRBV27 and TRBJ2-2; D unclear. The CDR3 is 16 amino acids. V dropped 6 bases and J dropped 1 base, with 15 bases sitting between them. Per the germline V gene, CDR1 is MNHEY and CDR2 is SMNVEV (reference sequence). CDR3 in amino acids: CASSSPPRLNTGELFF. The DNA for the CDR3 is TGTGCCAGCAGCTCGCCCCCCCGGTTGAACACCGGGGAGCTGTTTTTT.